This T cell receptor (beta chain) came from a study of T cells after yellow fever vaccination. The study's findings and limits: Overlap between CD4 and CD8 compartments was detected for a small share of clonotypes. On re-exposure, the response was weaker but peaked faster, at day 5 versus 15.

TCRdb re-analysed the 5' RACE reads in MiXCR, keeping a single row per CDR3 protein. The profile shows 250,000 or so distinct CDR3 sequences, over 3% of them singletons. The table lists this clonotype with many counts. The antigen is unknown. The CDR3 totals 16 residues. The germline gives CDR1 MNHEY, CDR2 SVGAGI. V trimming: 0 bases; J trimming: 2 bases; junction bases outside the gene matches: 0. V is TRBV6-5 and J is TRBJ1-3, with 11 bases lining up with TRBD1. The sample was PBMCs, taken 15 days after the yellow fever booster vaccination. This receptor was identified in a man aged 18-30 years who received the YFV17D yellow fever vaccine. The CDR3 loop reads CASSYSGQGAGNTIYF. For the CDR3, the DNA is TGTGCCAGCAGTTACTCGGGACAGGGGGCTGGAAACACCATATATTTT.